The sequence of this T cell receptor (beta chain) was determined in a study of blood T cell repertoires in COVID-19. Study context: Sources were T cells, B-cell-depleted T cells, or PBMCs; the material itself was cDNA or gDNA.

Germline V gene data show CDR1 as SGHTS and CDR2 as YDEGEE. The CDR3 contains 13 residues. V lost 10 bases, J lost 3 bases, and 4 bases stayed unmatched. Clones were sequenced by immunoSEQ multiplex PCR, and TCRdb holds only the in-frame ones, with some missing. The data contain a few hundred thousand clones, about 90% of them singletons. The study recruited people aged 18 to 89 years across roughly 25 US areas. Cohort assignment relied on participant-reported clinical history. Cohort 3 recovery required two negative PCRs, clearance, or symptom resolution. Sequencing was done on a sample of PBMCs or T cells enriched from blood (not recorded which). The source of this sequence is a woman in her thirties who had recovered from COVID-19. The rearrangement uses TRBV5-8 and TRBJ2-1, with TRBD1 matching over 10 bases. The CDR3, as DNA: TGTGCCGCCGGACAGGGGGTCTACAATGAGCAGTTCTTC. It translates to CAAGQGVYNEQFF. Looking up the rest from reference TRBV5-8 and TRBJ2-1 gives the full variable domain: EAGVTQSPTHLIKTRGQQATLRCSPISGHTSVYWYQQALGLGLQFLLWYDEGEERNRGNFPPRFSGRQFPNYSSELNVNALELEDSALYLCAAGQGVYNEQFFGPGTRLTVL.